This TCR beta chain comes out of a study of CD8 T cells in ankylosing spondylitis. TCRdb processed the 5' RACE reads anew with MiXCR; each CDR3 protein has one entry. The profile shows hundreds of thousands of distinct CDR3 sequences, roughly 8.2% of them singletons. With respect to this clonotype: Its antigen is as yet unknown.

General observations from the study: Made up of under 10 highly homologous variants, a TCR beta motif appeared characteristic of ankylosing spondylitis blood.

The source material was blood, either unsorted or a sorted T cell fraction (not recorded which). The sequence was collected from a female donor with ankylosing spondylitis or in good health (not recorded which).

The CDR3 DNA is TGTCGCTTCTTGGGGTACAATGAGCAGTTCTTC. It specifies CRFLGYNEQFF. The chain is built from TRBV15 and TRBJ2-1; D unclear. The germline V gene encodes CDR1 LNHNV and CDR2 YYDKDF (reference sequence). The CDR3 contains 11 residues.